This T cell receptor beta chain was identified during a study of breast tumors, draining lymph nodes, adjacent tissues. From the multiplex PCR reads, TCRdb called clonotypes with MiXCR, one entry per CDR3 protein. The table records some 140,000 distinct CDR3 sequences, 21% of them present only once. The lymph nodes were axillary draining lymph nodes from breast cancer patients. This clonotype was observed at least ten times. The J segment lost 2 bases and the V segment lost 0 bases, leaving 8 bases of the junction unmatched. There are 17 residues in the CDR3. The germline gives CDR1 SGDLS, CDR2 YYNGEE.

The clonotype comes from a female donor with breast cancer. Some clones in this sample may be carry-over from other donors' samples. The V and J genes are TRBV9 and TRBJ2-3; 8 bases agree with TRBD2. Sequenced input: axillary lymph node tissue. This chain's CDR3 is CASSVAPLAGNTDTQYF. CDR3 nucleotides: TGTGCCAGCAGCGTAGCTCCTCTAGCGGGCAACACAGATACGCAGTATTTT.